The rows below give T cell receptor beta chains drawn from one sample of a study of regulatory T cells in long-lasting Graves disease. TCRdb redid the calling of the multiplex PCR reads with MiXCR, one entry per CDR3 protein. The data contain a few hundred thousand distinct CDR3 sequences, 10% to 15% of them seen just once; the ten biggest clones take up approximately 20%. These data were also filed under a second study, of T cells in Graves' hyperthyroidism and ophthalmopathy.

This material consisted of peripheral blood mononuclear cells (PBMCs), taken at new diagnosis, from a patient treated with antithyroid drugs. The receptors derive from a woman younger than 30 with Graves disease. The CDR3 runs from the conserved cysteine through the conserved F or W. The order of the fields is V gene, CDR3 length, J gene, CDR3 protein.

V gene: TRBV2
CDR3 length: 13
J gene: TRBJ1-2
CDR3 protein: CASSAGPSYGYTF

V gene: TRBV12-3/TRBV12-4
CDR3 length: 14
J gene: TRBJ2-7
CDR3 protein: CASRHRGPSYEQYF

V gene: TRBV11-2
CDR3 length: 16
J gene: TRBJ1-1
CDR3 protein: CASSGRRQGKKSEAFF

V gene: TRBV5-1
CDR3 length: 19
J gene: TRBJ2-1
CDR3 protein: CASSIEPINRRGGYNEQFF

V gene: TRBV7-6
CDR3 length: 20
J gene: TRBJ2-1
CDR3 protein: CASSSPKGLAGDGIYNEQFF

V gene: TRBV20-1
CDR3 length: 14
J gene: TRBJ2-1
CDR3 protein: CSAHRTGEYNEQFF

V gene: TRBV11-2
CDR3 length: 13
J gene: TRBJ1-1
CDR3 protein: CASSSTGNTEAFF

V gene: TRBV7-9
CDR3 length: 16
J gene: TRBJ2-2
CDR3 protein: CASSSNREENTGELFF

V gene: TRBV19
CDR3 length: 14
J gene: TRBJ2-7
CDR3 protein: CASSIGNGYYEQYF

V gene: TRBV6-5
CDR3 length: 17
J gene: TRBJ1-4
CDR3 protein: CASSYFSLSATNEKLFF

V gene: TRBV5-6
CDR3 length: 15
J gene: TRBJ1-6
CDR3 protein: CASSLLGVVNSPLHF

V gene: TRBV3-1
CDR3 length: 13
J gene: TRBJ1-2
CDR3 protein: CASSPPGYYGYTF

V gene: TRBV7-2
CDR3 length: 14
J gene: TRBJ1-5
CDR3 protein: CASSHGGSNQPQHF

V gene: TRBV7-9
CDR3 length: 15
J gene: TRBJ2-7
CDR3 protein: CASASRDQSSIQQYF

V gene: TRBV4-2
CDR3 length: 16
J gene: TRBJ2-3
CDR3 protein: CASRRLAVISTDTQYF

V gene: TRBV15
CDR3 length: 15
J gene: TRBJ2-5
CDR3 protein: CATSATGGRQETQYF

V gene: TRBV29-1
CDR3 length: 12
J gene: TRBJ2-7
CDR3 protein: CSARQGFSEQYF

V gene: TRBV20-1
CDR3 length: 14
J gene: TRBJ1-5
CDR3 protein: CSARDLDSDQPQHF

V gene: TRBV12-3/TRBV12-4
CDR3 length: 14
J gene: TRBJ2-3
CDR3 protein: CASSLRTSTDTQYF

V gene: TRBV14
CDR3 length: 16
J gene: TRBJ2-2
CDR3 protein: CASSQVRTGWTGELFF

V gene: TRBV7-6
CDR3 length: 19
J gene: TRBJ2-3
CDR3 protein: CASSLDLAGVPTSTDTQYF

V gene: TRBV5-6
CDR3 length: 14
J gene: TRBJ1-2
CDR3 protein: CASSFAPTNYGYTF

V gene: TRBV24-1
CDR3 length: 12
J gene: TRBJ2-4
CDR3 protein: CATSDLRNRAYF

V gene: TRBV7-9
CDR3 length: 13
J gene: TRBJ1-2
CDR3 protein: CASSLMDRAGYTF

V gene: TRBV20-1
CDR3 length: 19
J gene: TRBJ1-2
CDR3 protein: CSARGGERQGTDRFYSYTF